The TCR delta chain under discussion was sequenced for a study of delta chains in infants with herpesvirus infections (dated by TCRdb to the early 2020s). For context, the study as a whole: A Ugandan infant birth cohort was prospectively followed from birth to characterize gammadelta T cell responses to primary cytomegalovirus (CMV) infection. In infants who were infected with CMV after birth, the study searched for a public fetal Vdelta1/Vgamma8 gammadelta TCR clonotype. Using PBMC, gammadelta TCRs were sequenced for 15 to 20 CMV-infected infants, one of whom was congenitally infected, and for several CMV-uninfected infants who had enough sample available. By approximate age, the infant blood samples fell into groups of 1.5, 4, 8 and 12 months. The previously published Belgian fetal and cord blood gammadelta TCR data were not generated in this cohort and were added only for comparison. Paper-wide results and their limitations: The authors noted a small sample size and no race- or environment-matched controls, since nearly all Ugandans acquire CMV before adulthood. In CMV-uninfected infants, the public clonotype might still exist at levels below the detection limit. Detection of the public clonotype was limited to the first time point after infection, and the public clonotype was not found in uninfected infants or in infants infected after 120 days. Public-clonotype frequency among Vdelta1 cells appeared to correlate inversely with age at infection and decayed rapidly, seemingly not persisting beyond around two months. Of about 18 CMV-infected infants, several carried the public Vdelta1 clonotype: three infants infected postnatally before 120 days of age and the congenitally infected infant.

Library preparation used RT-PCR. To generate TCR cDNA, PBMC RNA underwent reverse transcription with SuperScript II using gamma-chain- and delta-chain-specific primers. Purification of cDNA was performed with AMPure XP beads, after which the cDNA was amplified and indexed with Illumina adapters by means of the Nextera XT Index Kit. Sequencing of gammadelta TCR libraries was carried out on an Illumina MiSeq using a V2 300-cycle kit. The source study handled its data this way. Using MiXCR v2.1.12, CDR3 sequences were assembled, and reads were mapped onto D, J and V genes obtained from GenBank. VDJtools v1.2.1 was used to perform repertoire analyses of the CDR3 clonotypes. After TCRdb called clones again from the public reads with CATT, rows with identical DNA were merged. The V and J calls were not made by the authors but by TCRdb's processing. The sample includes roughly 1,500 delta-chain clones, with around a fifth observed a single time. The ten largest clones capture roughly 20% of the sample.

Pregnant women receiving prenatal care in Kampala, Uganda, were recruited, and the infants of these women were enrolled, with documentation of maternal HIV status required. Weekly visits were made to families, and infant clinical information, oral swabs and peripheral blood were collected beginning at 6 weeks of age and every 4 months thereafter. Blood was drawn into heparin tubes, and PBMC were separated by Ficoll-Paque density gradient centrifugation and then cryopreserved. Comments on this clone: There is no known antigen for this receptor. This likely stems from a read error, as it lies one base from a far larger clone. At the DNA level, this CDR3 is encoded by other sequences in the same sample as well.

The germline V gene specifies TSWWSYY as CDR1 and QGS as CDR2. Its CDR3 holds 17 amino acids, cysteine through phenylalanine. Only CDR3 DNA is held: 51 bases, read in frame from base 1. The receptor chain draws on TRDV1 and TRDJ1, and TRDD3 aligns with 8 junction nucleotides. The sequence came from a human donor who was a Ugandan infant, either HIV-exposed or HIV-unexposed (not recorded which). Sample: peripheral blood, taken at time point 2 of longitudinal follow-up. The CDR3 region: CALAPILGEAYTDKLIF. DNA sequence: TGTGCCCTTGCTCCTATTCTGGGGGAGGCGTACACCGATAAACTCATCTTT.